This T cell receptor beta chain was identified in a study of breast tumors, draining lymph nodes, adjacent tissues. Study-level points and caveats: Tumors had less TCR diversity than lymph nodes, more than nontumor tissue.

TCRdb itself ran the multiplex PCR reads through MiXCR, one entry per CDR3 protein. The sample holds under 250,000 distinct CDR3 sequences, less than 40% seen once. Germline-derived CDR1 and CDR2 are GTSNPN and SVGIG (reference sequence). The CDR3 runs to 15 residues. The trim removed 2 bases at V and 6 bases at J, leaving 7 bases unmatched. Samples came from axillary lymph nodes draining the breast cancer. Ten or more counts support this clonotype. Its specificity is not known. This receptor was taken from a female donor with breast cancer. Some clones in this sample may be carry-over from other donors' samples. V gene TRBV30 combines with J gene TRBJ2-2, with 9 bases lining up with TRBD1. The sample comprised axillary lymph node tissue. For the CDR3, the DNA is TGTGCCTGGAGTCGCGGACAGGGGTGGTCCGGGGAGCTGTTTTTT. This sequence encodes CAWSRGQGWSGELFF.